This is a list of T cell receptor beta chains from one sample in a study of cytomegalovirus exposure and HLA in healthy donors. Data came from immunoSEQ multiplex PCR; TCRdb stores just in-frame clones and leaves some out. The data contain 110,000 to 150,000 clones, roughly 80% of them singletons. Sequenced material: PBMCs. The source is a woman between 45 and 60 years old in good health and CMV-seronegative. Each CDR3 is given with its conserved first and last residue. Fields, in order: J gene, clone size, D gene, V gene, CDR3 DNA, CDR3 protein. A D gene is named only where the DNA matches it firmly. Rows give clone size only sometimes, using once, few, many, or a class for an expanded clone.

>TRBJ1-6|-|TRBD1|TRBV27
TGTGCCAGCAGCCCACCTCCGGGACAGAGAAATTCACCCCTCCACTTT
CASSPPPGQRNSPLHF
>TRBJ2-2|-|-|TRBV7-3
TGTGCCAGCAGCTTAGGCAGGGCGTCCGGGGAGCTGTTTTTT
CASSLGRASGELFF
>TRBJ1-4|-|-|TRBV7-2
TGTGCCAGCAGCCCAAGTGGAGCAACTAATGAAAAACTGTTTTTT
CASSPSGATNEKLFF
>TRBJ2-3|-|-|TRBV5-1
TGCGCCAGCAGCCCGTCAACAGGCACAGATACGCAGTATTTT
CASSPSTGTDTQYF
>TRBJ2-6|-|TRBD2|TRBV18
TGTGCCAGCTCCCACGGGAGGAGCTCTGGGGCCAACGTCCTGACTTTC
CASSHGRSSGANVLTF
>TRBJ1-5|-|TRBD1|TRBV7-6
TGTGCCAGCAGCCCACAGGGGACCTTCGAGCCCCAGCATTTT
CASSPQGTFEPQHF
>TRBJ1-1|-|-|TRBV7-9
TGTGCCAGCAGCCCCCCCGGGGACACTGAAGCTTTCTTT
CASSPPGDTEAFF
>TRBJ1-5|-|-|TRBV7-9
TGTTCCAGCAGCCGCGGGAATCAGCCCCAGCATTTT
CSSSRGNQPQHF
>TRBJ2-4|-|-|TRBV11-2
TGTGCCAGCAGCAGCCGGGACTTCGGCTTCGAAAACATTCAGTACTTC
CASSSRDFGFENIQYF
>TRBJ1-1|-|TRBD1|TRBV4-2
TGTGCCAGCAGCCAAAATGTCGGGACAGGGAGCACTGAAGCTTTCTTT
CASSQNVGTGSTEAFF
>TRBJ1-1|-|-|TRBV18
TGTGCCAGCTCACTTCTTAGCCCATCAGGGTCACAGATAAACACTGAAGCTTTCTTT
CASSLLSPSGSQINTEAFF
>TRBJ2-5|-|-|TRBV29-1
TGCAGCGCTGAAAGGACATCCGAAGAGACCCAGTACTTC
CSAERTSEETQYF
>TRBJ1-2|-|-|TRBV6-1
TGTGCCAGCAGTAAAGGAGGGTGTGGCTACACCTTC
CASSKGGCGYTF
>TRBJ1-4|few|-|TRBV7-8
TGTGCCAGCAGCTTTAACCGACAGGAAAAACTGTTTTTT
CASSFNRQEKLFF
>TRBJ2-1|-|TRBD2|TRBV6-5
TGTGCCAGCAGCGCGGGGGTGTCCTACAATGAGCAGTTCTTC
CASSAGVSYNEQFF
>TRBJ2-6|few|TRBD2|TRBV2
TGTGCCAGCAGCCGGAGACTCCTTCTAGCGGGGGGGGTCTCTGGGGCCAACGTCCTGACTTTC
CASSRRLLLAGGVSGANVLTF
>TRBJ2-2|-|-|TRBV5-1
TGCGCCAGCAGCTCAGAGGGCACCGGGGAGCTGTTTTTT
CASSSEGTGELFF
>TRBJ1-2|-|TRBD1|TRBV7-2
TGTGCCAGCAGCTTGACAGGGGGCGCGGTAGAAGGTGGCTACACCTTC
CASSLTGGAVEGGYTF
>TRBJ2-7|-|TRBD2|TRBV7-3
TGTGCCAGCAGCCCCAGCGGGGGGGCCGAGTACGAGCAGTACTTC
CASSPSGGAEYEQYF
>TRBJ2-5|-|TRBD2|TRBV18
TGTGCCAGCTCACCACCGCAGGGAGGGACGATCAGGAAGACCCAGTACTTC
CASSPPQGGTIRKTQYF
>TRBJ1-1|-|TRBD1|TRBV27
TGTGCCAGCAGTCCGCGGGACAGGGGGCAGAGTACTGAAGCTTTCTTT
CASSPRDRGQSTEAFF
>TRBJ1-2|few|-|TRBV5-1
TGCGCCAGCAGCTTGGCTGAGTACTATGGCTACACCTTC
CASSLAEYYGYTF
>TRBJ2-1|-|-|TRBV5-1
TGCGCCAGCAGCTCCATAGGAGCGGCCTCTTACTACAATGAGCAGTTCTTC
CASSSIGAASYYNEQFF
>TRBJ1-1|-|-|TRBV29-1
TGCAGCGTTGAAATTCGCGGCCTTCTTAGTGCAGCTTTCTTT
CSVEIRGLLSAAFF
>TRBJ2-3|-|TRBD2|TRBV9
TGTGCCAGCAGCGATCCTAGCGGGGGGGCCGGAGATACGCAGTATTTT
CASSDPSGGAGDTQYF
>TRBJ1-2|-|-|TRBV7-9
TGTGCCAGCAGGTCAGGGGCCCCCTATGGCTACACCTTC
CASRSGAPYGYTF
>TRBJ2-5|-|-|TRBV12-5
TGTGCTAGTGTCCCTGGGGCGGCCCTCGTGGCCGAGACCCAGTACTTC
CASVPGAALVAETQYF
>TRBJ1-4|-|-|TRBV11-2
TGTGCCAGCAGCTCGTTTAGCGGTGATGAAGGAAAACTGTTTTTT
CASSSFSGDEGKLFF
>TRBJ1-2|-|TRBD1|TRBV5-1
TGCGCCAGCAGCTTGGCCGACAGGGTCTATGGCTACACCTTC
CASSLADRVYGYTF
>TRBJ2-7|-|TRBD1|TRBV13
TGTGCCAGCAGCTTAGGGACAGGGGCGACCTACGAGCAGTACTTC
CASSLGTGATYEQYF
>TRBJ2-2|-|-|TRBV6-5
TGTGCCAGCAGTTACTCAGGGGGGGGCCTCACCGGGGAGCTGTTTTTT
CASSYSGGGLTGELFF
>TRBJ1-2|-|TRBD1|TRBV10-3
TGTGCCATCAGTGACCGGGACAGGGTATCAATTAACTATGGCTACACCTTC
CAISDRDRVSINYGYTF
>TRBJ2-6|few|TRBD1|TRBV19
TGTGCCAGTAGTACTGACAGGGCTGGGGCCAACGTCCTGACTTTC
CASSTDRAGANVLTF
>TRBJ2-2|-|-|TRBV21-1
TGTGCCAGCAGCAAAGCGGACAGACAGGGGGACACCGGGGAGCTGTTTTTT
CASSKADRQGDTGELFF
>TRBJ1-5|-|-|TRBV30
TGTGCCTGGAGTGTAGGAGGAGATCAGCCCCAGCATTTT
CAWSVGGDQPQHF
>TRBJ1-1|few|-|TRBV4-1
TGCGCCAGCAGCCAGACCTCCTTGACAGGGAACACTGAAGCTTTCTTT
CASSQTSLTGNTEAFF
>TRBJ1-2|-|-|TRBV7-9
TGTGCCAGCAGCTTAGCGTTTGTGGGGGCCTACGGCTACACCTTC
CASSLAFVGAYGYTF
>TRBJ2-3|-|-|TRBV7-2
TGTGCCAGCAGCTTAGTAGCGATACGAGATACGCAGTATTTT
CASSLVAIRDTQYF
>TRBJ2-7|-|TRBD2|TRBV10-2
TGCGCCAGCGGGCTAGCGGATAGCTACGAGCAGTACTTC
CASGLADSYEQYF
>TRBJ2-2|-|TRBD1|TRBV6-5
TGTGCCAGCAGTGCTAAGGGGACAGAAGCCGGGGAGCTGTTTTTT
CASSAKGTEAGELFF
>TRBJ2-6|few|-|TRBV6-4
TGTGCCAGCAGTGACTCCCCCCTCTCTGGGGCCAACGTCCTGACTTTC
CASSDSPLSGANVLTF
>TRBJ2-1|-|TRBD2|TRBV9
TGTGCCAGCAACCCTTTGAGCGGGGGGACCCACAATGAGCAGTTCTTC
CASNPLSGGTHNEQFF
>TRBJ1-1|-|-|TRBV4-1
TGCGCCAGCATGGGGGGAAACACTGAAGCTTTCTTT
CASMGGNTEAFF
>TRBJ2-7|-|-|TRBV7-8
TGTGCCAGCAGCACCTCAGGGATTTCCTACGAGCAGTACTTC
CASSTSGISYEQYF
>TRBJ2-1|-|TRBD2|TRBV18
TGTGCCAGCTCACCCAATCGACTAGCGGGGGGATTAAGAAATGAGCAGTTCTTC
CASSPNRLAGGLRNEQFF
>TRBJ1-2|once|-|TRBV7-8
TGTGCCAGCAGCCCCGACAGTGACTATGGCTACACCTTC
CASSPDSDYGYTF
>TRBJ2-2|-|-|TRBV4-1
TGCGCCAGCAAAACAGATCTGGCCGGGGAGCTGTTTTTT
CASKTDLAGELFF
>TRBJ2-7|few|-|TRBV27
TGTGCCAGCGCCGGGACAAACTCCTACGAGCAGTACTTC
CASAGTNSYEQYF
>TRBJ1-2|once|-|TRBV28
TGTGCCAGCTTTGCCGGGGACTATGGCTACACCTTC
CASFAGDYGYTF
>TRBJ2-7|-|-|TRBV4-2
TGTGCCAGCAGCCCTGACAGGTCGGGGCCGCAGTACTTC
CASSPDRSGPQYF
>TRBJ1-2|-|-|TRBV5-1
TGCGCCAGCAGCTTGGATTTGCGAAGAACCGGCTACACCTTC
CASSLDLRRTGYTF
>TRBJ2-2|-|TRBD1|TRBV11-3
TGTGCCAGCAGCCCGCGAAAGGGAAACGGACAGGGAAACACCGGGGAGCTGTTTTTT
CASSPRKGNGQGNTGELFF
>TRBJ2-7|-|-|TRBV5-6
TGTGCCAGCAGCTTGGGGACAGATTCCTACGAGCAGTACTTC
CASSLGTDSYEQYF
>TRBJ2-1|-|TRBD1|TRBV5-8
TGTGCCAGCAGATTCCTCGACAGGGACAATGAGCAGTTCTTC
CASRFLDRDNEQFF
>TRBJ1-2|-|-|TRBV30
TGTGCCTGGGAAGGGGCGCAGTACTATGGCTACACCTTC
CAWEGAQYYGYTF